The 17 T cell receptor beta chains presented below share a single source sample, sequenced in a study of cytomegalovirus exposure and HLA in healthy donors. PCR primers comprised 60 Vbeta and 13 Jbeta primers. Generated by immunoSEQ multiplex PCR, the TCRdb table keeps only in-frame clones and is missing some. This sample has around 190,000 clones, with 65% to 80% found just once. The specimen sequenced was PBMCs. Source of these receptors: a woman younger than 45 in good health and CMV-seropositive.

The rearrangement links TRBV11-2 to TRBJ2-7; 7 nucleotides match TRBD1. Germline CDR1 and CDR2: SGHAT and FQNNGV. V lost 8 bases and J lost 2; bases outside the gene matches: 6. The CDR3 has 13 amino acids. The CDR3 loop is CASARDRAYEQYF. The DNA for the CDR3 is TGTGCCAGCGCTCGGGACAGAGCCTACGAGCAGTACTTC.

This chain joins TRBV5-1 and TRBJ2-3, with 7 bases that match TRBD2. In germline, CDR1 is SGHRS, CDR2 YFSETQ. This CDR3 has 16 amino acids. V gave up 4 bases and J gave up 2 bases; unmatched junction bases: 10. CDR3: CASSQEGLTYTDTQYF. The CDR3 nucleotides are TGCGCCAGCAGCCAAGAGGGACTAACGTACACAGATACGCAGTATTTT.

The count of this clone is one. The chain recombines TRBV5-7 with TRBJ1-1; weak D call: TRBD1 (6 bases). TRBV5-7 is an ORF for which the function is uncertain. CDR3 length equals 13 residues. Trimming took 4 bases from V and 7 from J, leaving 14 bases between them. CDR3 residues: CASSLGGLNEAFF. As DNA, the CDR3 is TGTGCCAGCAGCCTGGGGGGGCTAAATGAAGCTTTCTTT.

This sequence joins TRBV9 and TRBJ1-4, with TRBD1 matching over 10 bases. The CDR3 is made up of 14 amino acids. V lost 4 bases, J lost 8 bases, and 5 bases stayed unmatched. CDR1 is SGDLS and CDR2 is YYNGEE in the germline V gene. The CDR3 DNA sequence: TGTGCCAGCAGCCCCGGGACAGGGGCCGAAAAACTGTTTTTT. This gives the protein CASSPGTGAEKLFF.

The genes are TRBV2 and TRBJ1-1; D is unresolved. The germline V and J ends were trimmed by 6 bases and 12 bases, with 17 bases remaining between them. The CDR3 length is 12 residues. CDR1 is SNHLY, CDR2 FYNNEI, per germline. CDR3: CASRSWAVESFF. DNA of the CDR3: TGTGCCAGCAGGTCGTGGGCAGTCGAGTCTTTCTTT.

This chain connects TRBV11-2 to TRBJ2-3; TRBD2 matches 11 bases. Germline V lookup: CDR1 SGHAT, CDR2 FQNNGV. The CDR3 loop spans 16 amino acids. The trim removed 5 bases at V and 6 bases at J, leaving 10 bases unmatched. The CDR3 nucleotides are TGTGCCAGCAGCCGACTAGCGGGATTCCTGAGGGATACGCAGTATTTT. This codes for CASSRLAGFLRDTQYF. Based on the CDR3 plus reference TRBV11-2 and TRBJ2-3, the full variable domain is EAGVAQSPRYKIIEKRQSVAFWCNPISGHATLYWYQQILGQGPKLLIQFQNNGVVDDSQLPKDRFSAERLKGVDSTLKIQPAKLEDSAVYLCASSRLAGFLRDTQYFGPGTRLTVL.

This chain uses TRBV6-5 with TRBJ2-5, with 8 positions matching TRBD2. V was pared by 7 bases and J by 7 bases, with 11 bases of the junction left unmatched. The CDR3 runs to 14 residues. The germline V gene encodes CDR1 MNHEY and CDR2 SVGAGI. The CDR3 DNA is TGTGCCAGCATCCCACCGGGGGGGCTCGGGACCCAGTACTTC. Amino acids: CASIPPGGLGTQYF.

This sequence joins TRBV2 and TRBJ2-1; the match to TRBD2 covers 8 bases. The J segment lost 7 bases and the V segment lost 8 bases, leaving 10 bases of the junction unmatched. The CDR3 spans 14 residues. Germline V gene lookup returns CDR1 SNHLY and CDR2 FYNNEI. As DNA, the CDR3 is TGTGCCAGCTTCCGGATAGCGGGGATGAATGAGCAGTTCTTC. As protein: CASFRIAGMNEQFF.

This chain connects TRBV14 to TRBJ2-2; D may be TRBD2 (6 bases). The V and J ends lost 6 bases and 4 bases respectively, with 12 bases between them. CDR3 size: 14 residues. Germline V gene lookup returns CDR1 SGHDN and CDR2 FVKESK. CDR3 DNA sequence: TGTGCCAGCAGACCCCCAGCGGGCACCGGGGAGCTGTTTTTT. Amino acid sequence: CASRPPAGTGELFF.

The chain couples TRBV11-2 to TRBJ2-3; the match to TRBD1 covers 8 bases. CDR3 size: 17 residues. Germline values: CDR1 SGHAT, CDR2 FQNNGV. V shed 1 base, J shed 1 base, and the junction held 7 bases outside the gene matches. For the CDR3, the DNA is TGTGCCAGCAGCTTAGCTGGCAGGGGGCTCGGCACAGATACGCAGTATTTT. Protein product: CASSLAGRGLGTDTQYF.

The chain is built from TRBV29-1 and TRBJ2-2; TRBD1 matches at 9 bases. The germline V gene has CDR1 SQVTM and CDR2 ANQGSEA. CDR3 length: 14 residues. J was trimmed by 5 bases and V by 2 bases; bases with no gene match: 3. The CDR3 reads CSVENRGRTGELFF. The CDR3 DNA sequence: TGCAGCGTTGAAAACAGGGGGCGAACCGGGGAGCTGTTTTTT.

V is TRBV5-1 and J is TRBJ2-5; D perhaps matches TRBD1 (5 bases). The CDR3 loop spans 15 amino acids. V lost 1 base and J 4 bases, leaving 14 bases between the germline ends. Per germline, CDR1 SGHRS and CDR2 YFSETQ. CDR3 in DNA: TGCGCCAGCAGCTTGTCTGGGGCGCTAGGAGAGACCCAGTACTTC. Its translation: CASSLSGALGETQYF. Full variable domain (rest looked up from reference TRBV5-1 and TRBJ2-5): KAGVTQTPRYLIKTRGQQVTLSCSPISGHRSVSWYQQTPGQGLQFLFEYFSETQRNKGNFPGRFSGRQFSNSRSEMNVSTLELGDSALYLCASSLSGALGETQYFGPGTRLLVL.

The V call is TRBV7-9, the J call TRBJ2-1; tentative D call: TRBD1 (5 bases). Germline-derived CDR1 and CDR2 are SEHNR and FQNEAQ (reference sequence). V was trimmed by 2 bases and J by 6 bases, leaving 20 bases between them. The length of the CDR3 is 17 residues. The CDR3 DNA sequence: TGTGCCAGCAGCTTACCCCCGGCAGGGCGGCCGGTCAATGAGCAGTTCTTC. Translating it yields CASSLPPAGRPVNEQFF.

The chain employs TRBV27 and TRBJ2-7; 9 bases fit TRBD2. The CDR3 is 15 residues long. Germline-derived CDR1 and CDR2 are MNHEY and SMNVEV (reference sequence). The V segment lost 0 bases and the J segment 5 bases; nucleotides outside the gene matches: 5. CDR3 amino acids: CASSLSPSGVDEQYF. For the CDR3, the DNA is TGTGCCAGCAGTTTATCACCTAGCGGGGTTGACGAGCAGTACTTC.

The chain employs TRBV10-3 and TRBJ1-5; no clear D. Trimming stripped 2 bases from V and 5 bases from J, with 4 bases between. This CDR3 contains 12 residues. In germline, CDR1 is ENHRY, CDR2 SYGVKD. The CDR3 sequence: CAISEEDQPQHF. The CDR3 DNA reads as TGTGCCATCAGTGAGGAGGATCAGCCCCAGCATTTT.

The chain links TRBV5-1 to TRBJ2-6; D remains ambiguous. The CDR3 spans 14 residues. V lost 6 bases and J 1 base, leaving 8 bases between the germline ends. In germline, CDR1 is SGHRS, CDR2 YFSETQ. The CDR3 is CASMTGSGANVLTF. CDR3 DNA: TGCGCCAGCATGACTGGGTCTGGGGCCAACGTCCTGACTTTC.

This chain links TRBV6-6 with TRBJ2-7, with 8 bases lining up with TRBD2. The V and J ends lost 7 bases and 2 bases, in that order; junction bases with no gene match: 4. CDR3 length equals 13 residues. CDR1 is MNHNY and CDR2 is SVGAGI in the germline V gene (reference sequence). The CDR3 DNA reads as TGTGCCAGCATCAACGGGGGGGCCTACGAGCAGTACTTC. Protein sequence: CASINGGAYEQYF.